This record concerns one TCR beta chain sequence. This sample is part of a study of T cell responses to AZD1222 COVID-19 vaccine. The CDR3 spans 14 residues. V trimming: 6 bases; J trimming: 0 bases; junction bases outside the gene matches: 3. Germline-derived CDR1 and CDR2 are MNHEY and SVGAGI. The data were produced by immunoSEQ multiplex PCR, yet TCRdb's version contains in-frame clones alone and is incomplete. The sample has about 180,000 clones; about nine tenths are singletons. This specimen was peripheral blood, taken 28 days after the second AZD1222 dose. The TCR originated in an adult who received the AZD1222 COVID-19 vaccine. The chain is built from TRBV6-5 and TRBJ2-3; 7 nucleotides align to TRBD2. The DNA for the CDR3 is TGTGCCAGCAGACAGCGGGGAAGCACAGATACGCAGTATTTT. It is translated as CASRQRGSTDTQYF.